These 28 T cell receptor beta chains share one sample of origin, sequenced in a study of cytomegalovirus exposure and HLA in healthy donors. Vbeta (60) and Jbeta (13) primers were used in the PCR. The assay was immunoSEQ multiplex PCR, and TCRdb's table has in-frame clones only and misses some. The sample holds about 180,000 clones; over 75% are singletons and the top ten take around 2.2%. Input material: PBMCs. The receptors derive from a man aged 55 to 70 in good health and CMV-seronegative.

This rearrangement joins TRBV5-1 to TRBJ2-3; 10 bases fit TRBD1. CDR1 and CDR2 from the germline V gene are SGHRS and YFSETQ. The J segment lost 3 bases and the V segment lost 3 bases, leaving 4 bases of the junction unmatched. This CDR3 has 15 amino acids. CDR3 nucleotide sequence: TGCGCCAGCAGCTCCCGGGACAGGGGTACAGATACGCAGTATTTT. It is translated as CASSSRDRGTDTQYF.

A few counts support this clone. The chain carries TRBV30 and TRBJ1-1, with 12 bases fitting TRBD1. V lost 4 bases to trimming and J lost 7 bases; unmatched junction nucleotides: 7. From germline, CDR1 is GTSNPN and CDR2 SVGIG (reference sequence). The CDR3 covers 14 residues. CDR3 sequence: CAWTSGTGGFEAFF. In DNA, the CDR3 is TGTGCCTGGACCTCCGGGACAGGGGGCTTTGAAGCTTTCTTT.

The chain is built from TRBV5-4 and TRBJ1-5; 9 nucleotides line up with TRBD1. J gave up 2 bases and V 9 bases, and 3 bases lay outside the gene matches. CDR3 size: 13 residues. Germline CDR1 reads SGHNT; CDR2 reads YYREEE (reference sequence). CDR3 sequence: CATGQGRNQPQHF. CDR3 coding DNA: TGTGCCACGGGACAGGGTCGCAATCAGCCCCAGCATTTT.

A few counts support this clone. This CDR3 is CASRPGTSYEQYF. The DNA for the CDR3 is TGTGCCAGCAGACCCGGGACTTCCTACGAGCAGTACTTC. The V gene is TRBV2, the J gene TRBJ2-7; maybe TRBD2 (6 bases). Per the germline V gene, CDR1 is SNHLY and CDR2 is FYNNEI. The CDR3 contains 13 residues. Trimming took off 6 bases at V and 1 base at J, with 10 bases between the two ends.

V usage is TRBV10-1 and J usage is TRBJ2-6; no clear D. Germline lookup yields CDR1 WNHNN and CDR2 SYGVQD (reference sequence). The CDR3 consists of 18 residues. Trimming removed 3 bases at V and 1 base at J, with 16 bases between. The CDR3 nucleotides read TGCGCCAGCAGTGACAGGTCCCAACCATTATCTGGGGCCAACGTCCTGACTTTC. This gives the protein CASSDRSQPLSGANVLTF.

This clone was recorded a few times. The chain joins TRBV7-9 to TRBJ2-1, with TRBD1 identical over 8 bases. Germline CDR1 SEHNR, CDR2 FQNEAQ (reference sequence). CDR3 length: 16 amino acids. With 1 base clipped from V and 8 bases from J, the junction kept 10 bases outside the gene matches. The CDR3 coding sequence is TGTGCCAGCAGCTTAGGCGACAGGGGTCCGGGCGATGAGCAGTTCTTC. Its protein product is CASSLGDRGPGDEQFF.

The V call is TRBV19, the J call TRBJ2-7, with D perhaps TRBD1 (7 bases). The length of the CDR3 is 13 residues. V lost 5 bases and J 2 bases, leaving 10 bases between the germline ends. Germline values: CDR1 LNHDA, CDR2 SQIVND (reference sequence). The CDR3 protein is CASSSRGAYEQYF. Here the CDR3 DNA reads TGTGCCAGTAGTTCCAGGGGGGCCTACGAGCAGTACTTC.

The chain employs TRBV27 and TRBJ2-3; the D gene is possibly TRBD2 (5 bases). V was shortened by 4 bases and J by 3 bases, with 17 bases between the two germline ends. Per germline, CDR1 MNHEY and CDR2 SMNVEV (reference sequence). The CDR3 runs 16 residues. CDR3 sequence: CASSSRSTGITDTQYF. In DNA, the CDR3 is TGTGCCAGCAGTTCCCGGTCCACGGGAATAACAGATACGCAGTATTTT.

This clone was detected only a few times. The V call is TRBV5-6, the J call TRBJ2-1; 8 bases fit TRBD2. With V trimmed by 5 bases and J by 4 bases, 8 bases remained unmatched. Looked up from germline, CDR1 is SGHDT and CDR2 is YYEEEE. The CDR3 consists of 15 residues. The DNA of the CDR3 is TGTGCCAGCAGACTGCGGACTAGCAGATACAATGAGCAGTTCTTC. As protein: CASRLRTSRYNEQFF.

This clone was found a few times. The chain employs TRBV5-6 and TRBJ2-1, with D perhaps matching TRBD2 (6 bases). Trimming stripped 0 bases from V and 3 bases from J, with 10 bases between. The CDR3 has 15 residues. From germline, CDR1 is SGHDT and CDR2 YYEEEE. The chain's CDR3 is CASSLVAVNYNEQFF. The CDR3 DNA sequence: TGTGCCAGCAGCTTGGTAGCGGTAAACTACAATGAGCAGTTCTTC.

The chain uses TRBV5-1 and TRBJ2-7, with a weak D call TRBD2 (6 bases). The length of the CDR3 is 16 residues. The V end was cut by 5 bases, the J end by 4 bases, with 22 bases between. Germline V gives CDR1 SGHRS, CDR2 YFSETQ. CDR3 sequence reads: CASRVGGVDYIYEQYF. The DNA of the CDR3 is TGCGCCAGCAGAGTCGGCGGGGTCGACTATATATACGAGCAGTACTTC.

The rearrangement uses TRBV6-1 and TRBJ1-2; D is unresolved. The CDR3 covers 13 residues. Trimming pared 8 bases from V and 4 bases from J, leaving 14 bases between. Germline V gene sequence: CDR1 MNHNS, CDR2 SASEGT. CDR3 protein: CASQELTPYGYTF. CDR3 coding DNA: TGTGCCAGCCAGGAACTGACACCCTATGGCTACACCTTC.

The chain links TRBV5-3 to TRBJ1-1, with 9 bases matching TRBD1. TRBV5-3 is classed as an ORF, of uncertain function. The CDR3 extends over 15 amino acids. V was pared by 3 bases and J by 2 bases, with 5 bases of the junction left unmatched. The CDR3: CARSCPDRGNTEAFF. The DNA of the CDR3 is TGTGCCAGAAGCTGCCCGGACAGGGGAAACACTGAAGCTTTCTTT.

The V gene is TRBV7-3, the J gene TRBJ1-4; the match to TRBD1 covers 7 bases. CDR1 and CDR2 from the germline V gene are SGHTA and FQGTGA. This CDR3 has 16 amino acids. J gave up 3 bases and V 5 bases, and 9 bases lay outside the gene matches. Written as DNA, the CDR3 is TGTGCCAGCAGCACGACAGGGCCCGGGCCTAATGAAAAACTGTTTTTT. Translation gives CASSTTGPGPNEKLFF.

The rearrangement joins TRBV18 to TRBJ2-3, with D maybe TRBD1 (5 bases). Deletions cut 1 base from V and 2 bases from J, with 10 bases between. The CDR3 spans 15 residues. Looked up from germline, CDR1 is KGHSH and CDR2 is LQKENI. The CDR3, as DNA: TGTGCCAGCTCACCACAGGGGTTTGCCACAGATACGCAGTATTTT. It codes for CASSPQGFATDTQYF. The variable domain in full, completed from reference TRBV18 and TRBJ2-3, reads NAGVMQNPRHLVRRRGQEARLRCSPMKGHSHVYWYRQLPEEGLKFMVYLQKENIIDESGMPKERFSAEFPKEGPSILRIQQVVRGDSAAYFCASSPQGFATDTQYFGPGTRLTVL.

This chain links TRBV19 with TRBJ2-7; 7 bases agree with TRBD1. Germline V CDR1 and CDR2: LNHDA, SQIVND (reference sequence). This CDR3 is built from 16 residues. Trimming removed 1 base from V and 2 bases from J; junction bases left unmatched: 8. The CDR3 loop is CASSIGRTGFTYEQYF. CDR3 sequence (DNA): TGTGCCAGTAGTATAGGAAGGACAGGTTTTACCTACGAGCAGTACTTC. The complete variable domain, with remaining parts taken from reference TRBV19 and TRBJ2-7, reads DGGITQSPKYLFRKEGQNVTLSCEQNLNHDAMYWYRQDPGQGLRLIYYSQIVNDFQKGDIAEGYSVSREKKESFPLTVTSAQKNPTAFYLCASSIGRTGFTYEQYFGPGTRLTVT.

This chain uses TRBV19 with TRBJ1-2, with 10 bases aligning to TRBD1. The CDR3 is 13 amino acids. V gave up 4 bases and J gave up 8 bases; unmatched junction bases: 4. CDR1 and CDR2 (germline): LNHDA, SQIVND (reference sequence). The CDR3: CASSTTGGGGYTF. CDR3 in DNA: TGTGCCAGTAGTACGACAGGGGGCGGCGGCTACACCTTC.

The chain carries TRBV19 and TRBJ1-5; 8 bases are shared with TRBD1. This CDR3 is built from 15 residues. Germline CDR1 is LNHDA and CDR2 is SQIVND (reference sequence). With 4 bases clipped from V and 6 bases from J, the junction kept 8 bases outside the gene matches. CDR3 sequence: CASSNTAGGVQPQHF. CDR3 DNA: TGTGCCAGTAGTAATACCGCAGGGGGCGTTCAGCCCCAGCATTTT.

This clone was detected a few times. This sequence joins TRBV19 and TRBJ2-1; weak D call: TRBD1 (5 bases). CDR3 length equals 13 residues. V lost 3 bases and J lost 7, with 10 bases in between. CDR1 and CDR2 from the germline V gene are LNHDA and SQIVND (reference sequence). CDR3 region: CASSMLQGNEQFF. CDR3 nucleotide sequence: TGTGCCAGTAGTATGCTGCAGGGAAATGAGCAGTTCTTC.

The chain recombines TRBV9 with TRBJ2-7; no clear D. The CDR3 totals 12 residues. CDR1 and CDR2 (germline): SGDLS, YYNGEE. Trimming shortened V by 1 base and J by 6 bases, and 8 bases separated the two germline ends. CDR3 region: CASSVFAGEQYF. The CDR3 DNA reads TGTGCCAGCAGCGTATTCGCCGGCGAGCAGTACTTC.

The genes are TRBV29-1 and TRBJ2-3, with TRBD2 as a possible D gene (6 bases). The CDR3 totals 15 residues. Trimming pared 7 bases from V and 1 base from J, leaving 18 bases between. Per the germline V gene, CDR1 is SQVTM and CDR2 is ANQGSEA. The CDR3 DNA reads as TGCAGCGCTCCCCCACTTAGCGGAGGCACAGATACGCAGTATTTT. Translation: CSAPPLSGGTDTQYF.

The chain joins TRBV19 to TRBJ1-6, with 8 nucleotides matching TRBD1. V dropped 7 bases and J dropped 7; count of bases not matched to a gene: 6. CDR1 LNHDA and CDR2 SQIVND come from the germline V gene (reference sequence). The CDR3 covers 14 residues. The CDR3 is CASTVTGANSPLHF. The CDR3 bases are TGTGCCAGTACTGTGACAGGGGCGAATTCACCCCTCCACTTT. The full variable domain, rest sourced from reference TRBV19 and TRBJ1-6, is DGGITQSPKYLFRKEGQNVTLSCEQNLNHDAMYWYRQDPGQGLRLIYYSQIVNDFQKGDIAEGYSVSREKKESFPLTVTSAQKNPTAFYLCASTVTGANSPLHFGNGTRLTVT.

V gene TRBV7-2 combines with J gene TRBJ2-2; perhaps TRBD1 as D (5 bases). CDR3 length: 16 residues. With 8 bases removed from V and 4 bases from J, the gap between germline ends came to 20 bases. Germline CDR1 reads SGHTA; CDR2 reads FQGNSA. The CDR3 sequence is CASSPQGTISTGELFF. The CDR3 bases are TGTGCCAGCTCACCCCAGGGAACTATAAGCACCGGGGAGCTGTTTTTT.

The chain has TRBV6-5 and TRBJ1-3; maybe TRBD1 (6 bases). The V and J ends lost 9 bases and 2 bases respectively, with 11 bases between them. This CDR3 comprises 13 residues. Germline V gives CDR1 MNHEY, CDR2 SVGAGI. CDR3 protein: CASLGAPGNTIYF. CDR3 coding DNA: TGTGCCAGTCTGGGGGCCCCTGGAAACACCATATATTTT.

In DNA, the CDR3 is TGCGCCAGCAGCTTGGAAGGACTAGATTGGGATACGCAGTATTTT. It specifies CASSLEGLDWDTQYF. J is TRBJ2-3 and V is TRBV5-1; 7 positions agree with TRBD2. The CDR3 has 15 amino acids. Germline CDR1 SGHRS, CDR2 YFSETQ. Losses at the gene ends were 0 bases for V and 6 bases for J; bases not matched to a gene: 7.

This sequence joins TRBV28 and TRBJ1-2; no clear D gene. The CDR3 loop spans 13 amino acids. CDR1 MDHEN and CDR2 SYDVKM come from the germline V gene. V lost 4 bases and J 6 bases, leaving 12 bases between the germline ends. The chain's CDR3 is CASSSIPVNGYTF. In nucleotides, the CDR3 is TGTGCCAGCAGTTCAATACCAGTCAATGGCTACACCTTC.

The V and J genes are TRBV28 and TRBJ2-2; D perhaps matches TRBD2 (6 bases). V shed 8 bases and J shed 0 bases, with 16 bases lying between them. The CDR3 length is 16 residues. Germline V gives CDR1 MDHEN, CDR2 SYDVKM. The CDR3 loop reads CASDPRGFSNTGELFF. The CDR3 coding sequence is TGTGCCAGCGACCCTCGGGGGTTCTCGAACACCGGGGAGCTGTTTTTT.

This chain links TRBV5-1 with TRBJ2-5, with TRBD2 matching 10 bases. V gave up 5 bases and J gave up 4 bases; unmatched junction bases: 17. The CDR3 runs to 18 residues. Germline assignment: CDR1 SGHRS and CDR2 YFSETQ. The CDR3 loop is CASSKASGGHIRLETQYF. For the CDR3, the DNA is TGCGCCAGCAGTAAGGCTAGCGGGGGCCATATTCGGTTAGAGACCCAGTACTTC.